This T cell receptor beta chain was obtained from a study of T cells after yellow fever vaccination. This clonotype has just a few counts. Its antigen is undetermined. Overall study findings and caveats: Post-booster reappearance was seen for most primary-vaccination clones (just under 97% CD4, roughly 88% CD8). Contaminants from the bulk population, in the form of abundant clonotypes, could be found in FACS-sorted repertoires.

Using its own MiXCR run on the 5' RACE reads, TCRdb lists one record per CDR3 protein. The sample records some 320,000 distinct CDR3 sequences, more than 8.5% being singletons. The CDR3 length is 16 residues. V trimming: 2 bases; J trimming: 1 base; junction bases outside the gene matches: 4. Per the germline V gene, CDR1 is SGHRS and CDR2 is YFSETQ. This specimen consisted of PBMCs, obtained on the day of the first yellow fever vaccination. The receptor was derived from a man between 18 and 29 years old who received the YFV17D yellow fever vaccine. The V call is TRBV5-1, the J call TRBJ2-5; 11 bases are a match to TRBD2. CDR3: CASSFPSGGLQETQYF. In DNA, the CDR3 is TGCGCCAGCAGCTTCCCTAGCGGGGGGCTCCAAGAGACCCAGTACTTC.